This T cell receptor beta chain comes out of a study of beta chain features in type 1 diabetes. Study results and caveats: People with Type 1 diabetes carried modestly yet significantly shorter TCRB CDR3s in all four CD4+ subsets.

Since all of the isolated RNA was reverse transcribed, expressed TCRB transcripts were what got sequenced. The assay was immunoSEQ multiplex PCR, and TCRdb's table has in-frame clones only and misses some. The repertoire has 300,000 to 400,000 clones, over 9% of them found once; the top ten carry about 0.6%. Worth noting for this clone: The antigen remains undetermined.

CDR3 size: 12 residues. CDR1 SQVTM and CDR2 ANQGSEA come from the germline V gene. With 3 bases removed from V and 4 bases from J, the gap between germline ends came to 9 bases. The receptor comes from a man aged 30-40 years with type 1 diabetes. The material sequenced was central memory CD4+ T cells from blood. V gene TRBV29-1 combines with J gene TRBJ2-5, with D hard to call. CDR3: CSVEFSAETQYF. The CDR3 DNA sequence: TGCAGCGTTGAGTTCTCAGCAGAGACCCAGTACTTC. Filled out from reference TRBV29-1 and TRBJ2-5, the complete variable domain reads SAVISQKPSRDICQRGTSLTIQCQVDSQVTMMFWYRQQPGQSLTLIATANQGSEATYESGFVIDKFPISRPNLTFSTLTVSNMSPEDSSIYLCSVEFSAETQYFGPGTRLLVL.